This entry lists 14 T cell receptor beta chains sequenced from one sample in a study of T cells in Graves' hyperthyroidism and ophthalmopathy. The TCR beta CDR3 regions underwent amplification using RNA transcripts as the source. The HTBI primer set served for first-round RT-PCR of the TCR CDR3. TCRdb re-called the multiplex PCR reads with MiXCR, one entry per CDR3 protein. Seen here are approximately 590,000 distinct CDR3 sequences, approximately 14% observed once, and the top ten hold 6.5% to 8%. Sequencing input: blood. These receptors were taken from a woman in her 30s with Graves' hyperthyroidism.

The V and J genes are TRBV19 and TRBJ2-4; D perhaps matches TRBD1 (6 bases). Trimming shortened V by 1 base and J by 0 bases, and 10 bases separated the two germline ends. In germline, CDR1 is LNHDA, CDR2 SQIVND (reference sequence). The CDR3 has 16 amino acids. CDR3 sequence reads: CASSIADRLAKNIQYF. CDR3 nucleotide sequence: TGTGCCAGTAGTATAGCGGACAGACTAGCCAAAAACATTCAGTACTTC.

This clonotype was counted many times. The genes are TRBV3-1 and TRBJ1-1, with D unresolved. There are 15 residues in the CDR3. The V gene lost 1 base and the J gene lost 1 base, with 10 bases spanning the gap. Per the germline V gene, CDR1 is LGHDT and CDR2 is YNNKEL (reference sequence). CDR3: CASSQVGSGNTEAFF. CDR3 nucleotide sequence: TGTGCCAGCAGCCAAGTAGGGTCGGGGAACACTGAAGCTTTCTTT.

The chain is built from TRBV11-2 and TRBJ2-6; maybe TRBD2 (6 bases). The V end lost 2 bases, the J end lost 4 bases, and 15 bases lay between the germline ends. This CDR3 has 17 residues. Germline V gene lookup returns CDR1 SGHAT and CDR2 FQNNGV. The CDR3 spells CASSLWTGAAGANVLTF. The CDR3 DNA sequence: TGTGCCAGCAGCTTATGGACGGGAGCAGCCGGGGCCAACGTCCTGACTTTC.

This clonotype has a handful of counts. The J gene is TRBJ2-3, the V gene TRBV13; 12 bases agree with TRBD2. After removal of 6 bases from V and 5 bases from J, the junction contained 6 bases not matched to a gene. CDR3 length equals 15 residues. Germline V gene sequence: CDR1 PRHDT, CDR2 FYEKMQ (reference sequence). The CDR3 DNA reads as TGTGCCAGCAGACTGACTAGCGGGAGCCTAGATACGCAGTATTTT. This gives the protein CASRLTSGSLDTQYF.

This clonotype was picked up a small number of times. The chain employs TRBV20-1 and TRBJ2-3; D is perhaps TRBD2 (6 bases). Trimming pared 0 bases from V and 2 bases from J, leaving 15 bases between. The CDR3 totals 16 residues. CDR1 is DFQATT and CDR2 is SNEGSKA in the germline V gene (reference sequence). CDR3 in DNA: TGCAGTGCTAGAGATCGGCCTAGCGCCCTCACAGATACGCAGTATTTT. Its protein is CSARDRPSALTDTQYF.

In this sample, this clonotype turned up many times. The V gene is TRBV5-1, the J gene TRBJ1-6; D gene uncertain. The CDR3 is made up of 14 amino acids. Germline lookup yields CDR1 SGHRS and CDR2 YFSETQ. V lost 1 base and J 6 bases, leaving 8 bases between the germline ends. The CDR3 nucleotides read TGCGCCAGCAGCTTGAACCAGCTTAATTCACCCCTCCACTTT. This translates into CASSLNQLNSPLHF.

About this clonotype itself: Germline is not matched at one junction end, which may reflect a read error. DNA for the CDR3: TGTGCCAGCGGCTTGGGACAGGGGATCACAGATACGCAGTATTTT. Encoded protein: CASGLGQGITDTQYF. This rearrangement joins TRBV5-8 to TRBJ2-3; 10 bases align to TRBD1. The CDR3 sequence is 15 residues long. Germline V gene sequence: CDR1 SGHTS, CDR2 YDEGEE.

This clonotype was recorded a few times. The V gene is TRBV7-9, the J gene TRBJ2-2; 8 nucleotides align to TRBD1. V gave up 2 bases and J gave up 0 bases; unmatched junction bases: 8. CDR1 is SEHNR and CDR2 is FQNEAQ in the germline V gene (reference sequence). The CDR3 contains 18 residues. In DNA form, the CDR3 reads TGTGCCAGCAGCTTAAGTAGGGGACAGGCCCCGAACACCGGGGAGCTGTTTTTT. It yields the protein CASSLSRGQAPNTGELFF.

This clonotype was seen ten or more times. The CDR3 bases are TGTGCCAGCAGTCCAGGGCCCTCCTATGGCTACACCTTC. Protein sequence: CASSPGPSYGYTF. The rearrangement uses TRBV27 and TRBJ1-2, with D perhaps matching TRBD1 (5 bases). CDR1 MNHEY and CDR2 SMNVEV come from the germline V gene (reference sequence). The CDR3 spans 13 residues. V was cut by 5 bases and J by 4 bases, with 11 bases left in between.

This clonotype appeared many times. The CDR3 here is CSARLPGTGSNEQYF. CDR3 nucleotides: TGCAGTGCTAGGCTTCCCGGGACAGGGAGTAACGAGCAGTACTTC. The chain links TRBV20-1 to TRBJ2-7, with 9 bases matching TRBD1. This CDR3 comprises 15 residues. V was pared by 3 bases and J by 5 bases, with 11 bases of the junction left unmatched. In germline, CDR1 is DFQATT, CDR2 SNEGSKA (reference sequence).

The sample holds many counts of this clonotype. The chain has TRBV3-1 and TRBJ2-1; 9 bases are a match to TRBD1. The CDR3 is made up of 17 amino acids. The V gene's germline CDR1 is LGHDT and CDR2 YNNKEL (reference sequence). V lost 2 bases and J lost 5; bases outside the gene matches: 10. CDR3 residues: CASSQQLPGQGNNEQFF. The CDR3 DNA is TGTGCCAGCAGCCAACAACTTCCGGGACAGGGAAACAATGAGCAGTTCTTC.

This clonotype was counted ten times or more. The CDR3 region is CASSYSYSRDYEQYF. The CDR3 DNA reads TGTGCCAGCAGTTACTCGTACAGTCGGGACTACGAGCAGTACTTC. This chain links TRBV6-6 with TRBJ2-7, with a possible D match to TRBD2 (5 bases). Per germline, CDR1 MNHNY and CDR2 SVGAGI (reference sequence). CDR3 length: 15 amino acids. V lost 0 bases and J 3 bases, leaving 12 bases between the germline ends.

The rearrangement joins TRBV6-1 to TRBJ2-2; 11 bases are a match to TRBD2. Germline values: CDR1 MNHNS, CDR2 SASEGT. This CDR3 region has 17 residues. V shed 5 bases, J shed 0 bases, and the junction held 5 bases outside the gene matches. The CDR3 nucleotides read TGTGCCAGCAGTCCGACGGGACTAGCGGCGAACACCGGGGAGCTGTTTTTT. Amino acid sequence: CASSPTGLAANTGELFF.

At least ten counts were recorded for this clonotype. The gene calls are TRBV18 and TRBJ2-3; TRBD1 matches 8 bases. The CDR3 runs to 16 residues. CDR1 is KGHSH and CDR2 is LQKENI in the germline V gene. Trimming removed 0 bases from V and 8 bases from J; junction bases left unmatched: 10. The CDR3 protein is CASSPPGQGSFGTQYF. The CDR3 nucleotides are TGTGCCAGCTCACCACCCGGACAGGGTTCGTTTGGTACGCAGTATTTT.